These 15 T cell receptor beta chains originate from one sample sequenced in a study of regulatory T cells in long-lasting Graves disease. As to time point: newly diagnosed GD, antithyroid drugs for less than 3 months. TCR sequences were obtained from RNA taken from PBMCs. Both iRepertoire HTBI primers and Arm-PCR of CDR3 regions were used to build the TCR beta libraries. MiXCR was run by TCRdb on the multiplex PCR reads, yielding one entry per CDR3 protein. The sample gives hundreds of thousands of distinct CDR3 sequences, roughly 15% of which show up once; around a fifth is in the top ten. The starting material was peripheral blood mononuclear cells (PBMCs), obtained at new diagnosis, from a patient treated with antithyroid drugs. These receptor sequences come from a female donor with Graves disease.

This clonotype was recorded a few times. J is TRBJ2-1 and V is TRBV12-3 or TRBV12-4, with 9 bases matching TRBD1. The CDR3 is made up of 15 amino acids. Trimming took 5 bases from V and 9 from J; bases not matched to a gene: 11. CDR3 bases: TGTGCCAGCAGTCCCCTAAGGACAGGGGCGAGTGAGCAGTTCTTC. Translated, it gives CASSPLRTGASEQFF.

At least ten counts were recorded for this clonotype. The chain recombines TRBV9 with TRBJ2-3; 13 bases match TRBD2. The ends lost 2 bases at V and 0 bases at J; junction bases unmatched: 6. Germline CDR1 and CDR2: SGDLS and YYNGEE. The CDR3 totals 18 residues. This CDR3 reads CASSVAGTSGTSTDTQYF. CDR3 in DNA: TGTGCCAGCAGCGTGGCCGGGACTAGCGGGACTAGCACAGATACGCAGTATTTT.

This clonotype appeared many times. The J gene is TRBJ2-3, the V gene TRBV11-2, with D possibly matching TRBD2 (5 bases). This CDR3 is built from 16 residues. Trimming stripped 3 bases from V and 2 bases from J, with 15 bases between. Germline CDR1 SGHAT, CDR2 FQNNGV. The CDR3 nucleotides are TGTGCCAGCAGCTTCCCCAACGGGGAGACCACAGATACGCAGTATTTT. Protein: CASSFPNGETTDTQYF.

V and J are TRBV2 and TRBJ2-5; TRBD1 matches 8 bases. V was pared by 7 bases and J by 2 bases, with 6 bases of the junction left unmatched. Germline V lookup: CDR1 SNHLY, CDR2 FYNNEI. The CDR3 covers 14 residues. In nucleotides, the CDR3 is TGTGCCAGCAACCCGGGACAGGTTCAAGAGACCCAGTACTTC. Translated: CASNPGQVQETQYF.

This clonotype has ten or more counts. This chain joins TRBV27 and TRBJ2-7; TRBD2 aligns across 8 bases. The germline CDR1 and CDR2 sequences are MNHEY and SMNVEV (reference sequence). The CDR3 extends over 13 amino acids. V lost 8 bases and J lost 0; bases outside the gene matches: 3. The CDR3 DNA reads TGTGCCAGCCGGCGGGAGGACTCCTACGAGCAGTACTTC. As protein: CASRREDSYEQYF.

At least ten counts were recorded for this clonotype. The CDR3 loop reads CASSWSGGEQFF. CDR3 sequence (DNA): TGTGCCAGTAGTTGGAGCGGAGGTGAGCAGTTCTTC. The rearrangement joins TRBV19 to TRBJ2-1; tentative D call: TRBD2 (5 bases). CDR3 length: 12 amino acids. Germline lookup yields CDR1 LNHDA and CDR2 SQIVND (reference sequence). Trimming left V 5 bases short and J 9 bases short, with 11 bases between.

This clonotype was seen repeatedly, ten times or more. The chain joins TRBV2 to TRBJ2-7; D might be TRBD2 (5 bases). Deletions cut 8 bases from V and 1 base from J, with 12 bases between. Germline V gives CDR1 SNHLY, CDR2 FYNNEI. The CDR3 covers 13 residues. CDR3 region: CASGNGGSYEQYF. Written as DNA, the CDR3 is TGTGCCAGCGGGAATGGCGGGTCCTACGAGCAGTACTTC. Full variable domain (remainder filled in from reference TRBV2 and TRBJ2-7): EPEVTQTPSHQVTQMGQEVILRCVPISNHLYFYWYRQILGQKVEFLVSFYNNEISEKSEIFDDQFSVERPDGSNFTLKIRSTKLEDSAMYFCASGNGGSYEQYFGPGTRLTVT.

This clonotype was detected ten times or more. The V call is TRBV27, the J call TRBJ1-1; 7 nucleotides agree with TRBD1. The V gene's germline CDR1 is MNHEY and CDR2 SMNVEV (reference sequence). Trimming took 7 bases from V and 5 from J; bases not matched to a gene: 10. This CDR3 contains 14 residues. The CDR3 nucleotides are TGTGCCAGCAAAAAAGGGGCAGGGGGTACTGAAGCTTTCTTT. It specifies CASKKGAGGTEAFF.

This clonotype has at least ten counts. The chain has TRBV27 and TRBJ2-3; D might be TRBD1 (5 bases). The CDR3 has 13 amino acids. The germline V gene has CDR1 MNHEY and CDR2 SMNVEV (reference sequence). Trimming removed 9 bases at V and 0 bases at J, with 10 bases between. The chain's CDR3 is CARPGLSTDTQYF. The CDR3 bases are TGTGCCAGACCAGGGCTAAGCACAGATACGCAGTATTTT.

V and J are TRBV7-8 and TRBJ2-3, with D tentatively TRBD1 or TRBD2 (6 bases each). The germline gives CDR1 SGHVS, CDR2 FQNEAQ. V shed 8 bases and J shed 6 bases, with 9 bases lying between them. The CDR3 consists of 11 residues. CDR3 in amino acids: CASGGLDTQYF. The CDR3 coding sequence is TGTGCCAGCGGGGGGCTGGATACGCAGTATTTT.

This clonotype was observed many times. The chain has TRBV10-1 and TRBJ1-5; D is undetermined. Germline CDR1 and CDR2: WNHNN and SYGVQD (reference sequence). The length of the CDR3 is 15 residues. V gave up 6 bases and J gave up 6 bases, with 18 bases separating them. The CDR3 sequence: CASRRAPGKRQPQHF. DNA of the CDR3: TGCGCCAGCAGAAGGGCCCCGGGTAAGCGTCAGCCCCAGCATTTT.

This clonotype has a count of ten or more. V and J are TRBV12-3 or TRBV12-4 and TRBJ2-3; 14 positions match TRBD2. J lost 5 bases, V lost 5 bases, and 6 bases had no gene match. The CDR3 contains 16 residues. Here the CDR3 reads CASSPRLAGGRDTQYF. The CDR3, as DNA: TGTGCCAGCAGTCCGCGACTAGCGGGGGGGAGAGATACGCAGTATTTT.

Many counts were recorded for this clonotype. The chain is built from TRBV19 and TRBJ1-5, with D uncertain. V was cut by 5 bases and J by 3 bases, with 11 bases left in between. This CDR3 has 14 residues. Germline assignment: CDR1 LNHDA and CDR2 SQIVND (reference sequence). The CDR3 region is CASSSATYNQPQHF. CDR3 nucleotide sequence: TGTGCCAGTAGTTCGGCTACATACAATCAGCCCCAGCATTTT.

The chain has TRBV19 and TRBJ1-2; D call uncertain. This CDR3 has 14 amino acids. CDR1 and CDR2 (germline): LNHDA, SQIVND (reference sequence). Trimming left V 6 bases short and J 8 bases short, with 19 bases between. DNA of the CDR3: TGTGCCAGTAGGCCCCCCTGGGATCCTAAGGGCTACACCTTC. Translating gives CASRPPWDPKGYTF.

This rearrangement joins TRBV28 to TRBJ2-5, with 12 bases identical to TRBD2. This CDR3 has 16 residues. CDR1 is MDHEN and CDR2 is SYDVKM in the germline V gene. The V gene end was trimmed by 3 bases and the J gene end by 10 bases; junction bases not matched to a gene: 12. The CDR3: CASSFWGASGRANQYF. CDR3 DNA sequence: TGTGCCAGCAGTTTTTGGGGGGCTAGCGGGAGGGCTAACCAGTACTTC.